This entry is about one TCR beta chain. The source of the sample is a study of T cell responses to AZD1222 COVID-19 vaccine. The CDR3 totals 15 residues. The V gene end was trimmed by 0 bases and the J gene end by 0 bases; junction bases not matched to a gene: 2. Per germline, CDR1 KGHSH and CDR2 LQKENI. Clones were read by immunoSEQ multiplex PCR, and TCRdb kept only the in-frame ones, dropping some. Here the sample spans 100,000 to 140,000 clones, over 80% being singletons. The J gene is TRBJ2-7, the V gene TRBV18; 7 nucleotides line up with TRBD1. This material consisted of peripheral blood, taken 28 days after the second AZD1222 dose. The origin of this receptor is an adult who received the AZD1222 COVID-19 vaccine. The CDR3 sequence: CASSPPTGASYEQYF. As DNA, the CDR3 is TGTGCCAGCTCACCACCTACAGGGGCCTCCTACGAGCAGTACTTC. Variable domain in full (rest from reference TRBV18 and TRBJ2-7): NAGVMQNPRHLVRRRGQEARLRCSPMKGHSHVYWYRQLPEEGLKFMVYLQKENIIDESGMPKERFSAEFPKEGPSILRIQQVVRGDSAAYFCASSPPTGASYEQYFGPGTRLTVT.